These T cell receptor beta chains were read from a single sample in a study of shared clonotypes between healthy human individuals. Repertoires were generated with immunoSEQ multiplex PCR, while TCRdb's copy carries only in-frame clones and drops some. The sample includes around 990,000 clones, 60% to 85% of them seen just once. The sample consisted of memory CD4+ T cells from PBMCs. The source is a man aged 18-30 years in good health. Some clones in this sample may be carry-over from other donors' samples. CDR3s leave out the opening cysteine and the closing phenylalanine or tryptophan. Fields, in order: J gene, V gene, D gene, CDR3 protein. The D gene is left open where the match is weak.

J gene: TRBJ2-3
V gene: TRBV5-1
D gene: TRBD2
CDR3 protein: ASSALAGVVDTQY

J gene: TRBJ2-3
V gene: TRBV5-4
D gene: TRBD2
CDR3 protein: ASGGRETDTQY

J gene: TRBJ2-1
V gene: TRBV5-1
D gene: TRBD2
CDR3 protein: ASSFQAGGADEQF

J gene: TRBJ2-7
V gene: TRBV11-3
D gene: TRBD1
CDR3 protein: ASSLEAGQGYEQY

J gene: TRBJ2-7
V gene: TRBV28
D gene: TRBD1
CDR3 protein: ASRKTGGTYEQY

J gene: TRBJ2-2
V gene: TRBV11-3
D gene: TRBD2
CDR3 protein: ASSSGTRGAGELF

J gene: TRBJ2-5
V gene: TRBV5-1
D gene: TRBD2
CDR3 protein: ASSFLVPGLGGQETQY

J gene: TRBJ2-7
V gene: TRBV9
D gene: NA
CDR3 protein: ASSVEGRPPYEQY

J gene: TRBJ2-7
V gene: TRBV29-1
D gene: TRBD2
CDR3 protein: SVGLGLANGEQY

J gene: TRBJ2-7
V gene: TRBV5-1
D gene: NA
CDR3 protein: ASSLVSYEQY

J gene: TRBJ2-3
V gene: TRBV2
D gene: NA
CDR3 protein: ASSETGSSQY

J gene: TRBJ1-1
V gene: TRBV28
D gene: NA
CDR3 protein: ASSFGGPNTEAF

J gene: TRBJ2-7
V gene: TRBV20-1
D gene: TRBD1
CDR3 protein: SAYPQGEQY

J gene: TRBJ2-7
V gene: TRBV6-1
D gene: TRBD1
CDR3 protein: ASRTDRGNPYEQY

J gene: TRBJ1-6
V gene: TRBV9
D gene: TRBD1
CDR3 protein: ASRGQGNSPLH

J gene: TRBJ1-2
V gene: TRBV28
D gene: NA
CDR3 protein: ASSFRENYGYT

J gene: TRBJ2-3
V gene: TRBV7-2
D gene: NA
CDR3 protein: ASSYYRARTDTQY

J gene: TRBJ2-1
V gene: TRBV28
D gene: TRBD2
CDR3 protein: ASSSARGGNEQF

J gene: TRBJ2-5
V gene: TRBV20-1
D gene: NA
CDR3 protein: SARGLPEQY

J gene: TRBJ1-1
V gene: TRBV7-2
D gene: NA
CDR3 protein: ASRGGRTNTEAF

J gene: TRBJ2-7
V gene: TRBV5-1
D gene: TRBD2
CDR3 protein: ASSYGGLAAEQY

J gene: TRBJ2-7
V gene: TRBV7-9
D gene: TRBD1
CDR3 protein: ASSQQGAGFEQY

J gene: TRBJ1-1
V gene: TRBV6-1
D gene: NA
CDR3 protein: ASSRWILNTEAF

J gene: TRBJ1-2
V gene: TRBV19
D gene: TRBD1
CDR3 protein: ASSADRGGWNYGYT

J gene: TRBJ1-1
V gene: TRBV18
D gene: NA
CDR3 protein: ASSPGGLNTEAF

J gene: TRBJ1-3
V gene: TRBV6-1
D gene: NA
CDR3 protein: ASSRGAGNTIY

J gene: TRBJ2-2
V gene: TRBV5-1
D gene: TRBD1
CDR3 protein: ASSQRQGMNTGELF

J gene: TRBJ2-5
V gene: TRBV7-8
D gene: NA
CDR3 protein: ASSLGIAVSSLFETQY

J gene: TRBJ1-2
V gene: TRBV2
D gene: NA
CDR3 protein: ASSEGPANYGYT

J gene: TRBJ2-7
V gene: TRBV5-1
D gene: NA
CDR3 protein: ASSSTGTWEQY

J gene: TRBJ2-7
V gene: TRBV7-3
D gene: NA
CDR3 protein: ASSLGVEYEQY

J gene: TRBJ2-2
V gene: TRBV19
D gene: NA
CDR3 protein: ASSRGRGELF

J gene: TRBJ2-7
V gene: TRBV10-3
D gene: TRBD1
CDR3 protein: ASRAQGDSYEQY

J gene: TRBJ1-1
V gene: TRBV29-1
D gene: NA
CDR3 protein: SVDGVNTEAF

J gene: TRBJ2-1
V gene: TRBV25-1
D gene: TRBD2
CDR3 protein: ASSEEAGSYNEQF

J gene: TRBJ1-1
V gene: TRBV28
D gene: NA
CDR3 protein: ASRPQGQVF

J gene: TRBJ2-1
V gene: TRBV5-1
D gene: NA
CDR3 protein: ASSLFQGRQGNEQF

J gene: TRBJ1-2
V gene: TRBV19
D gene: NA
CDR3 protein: ASSIVLGRENYGYT

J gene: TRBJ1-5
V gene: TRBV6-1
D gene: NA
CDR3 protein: ASARYGTNQPQH

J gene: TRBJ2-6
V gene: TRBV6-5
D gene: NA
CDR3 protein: ASSPPGPGANVLT